The clone carrying this T cell receptor beta chain was detected a few times. What it binds is unknown. The CDR3 covers 17 residues. The germline V gene has CDR1 SEHNR and CDR2 FQNEAQ (reference sequence). V was pared by 5 bases and J by 5 bases, with 17 bases of the junction left unmatched. The data originate from a study of cytomegalovirus exposure and HLA in healthy donors. Researchers ran the PCR with 60 Vbeta and 13 Jbeta primers. Profiled with immunoSEQ multiplex PCR; TCRdb holds only in-frame clones, not every one. The repertoire holds over 150,000 clones, with roughly four fifths as singletons. Broader study findings: The authors enumerated over 150 TCR beta chains as linked to cytomegalovirus.

The specimen was PBMCs. The chain recombines TRBV7-9 with TRBJ1-2, with 7 bases identical to TRBD1. The clonotype originates from a man in his forties in good health and CMV-seronegative. CDR3 DNA sequence: TGTGCCAGCAGCCCAAAGAGGGACAGATCAGACGTTTATGGCTACACCTTC. Its translation is CASSPKRDRSDVYGYTF.